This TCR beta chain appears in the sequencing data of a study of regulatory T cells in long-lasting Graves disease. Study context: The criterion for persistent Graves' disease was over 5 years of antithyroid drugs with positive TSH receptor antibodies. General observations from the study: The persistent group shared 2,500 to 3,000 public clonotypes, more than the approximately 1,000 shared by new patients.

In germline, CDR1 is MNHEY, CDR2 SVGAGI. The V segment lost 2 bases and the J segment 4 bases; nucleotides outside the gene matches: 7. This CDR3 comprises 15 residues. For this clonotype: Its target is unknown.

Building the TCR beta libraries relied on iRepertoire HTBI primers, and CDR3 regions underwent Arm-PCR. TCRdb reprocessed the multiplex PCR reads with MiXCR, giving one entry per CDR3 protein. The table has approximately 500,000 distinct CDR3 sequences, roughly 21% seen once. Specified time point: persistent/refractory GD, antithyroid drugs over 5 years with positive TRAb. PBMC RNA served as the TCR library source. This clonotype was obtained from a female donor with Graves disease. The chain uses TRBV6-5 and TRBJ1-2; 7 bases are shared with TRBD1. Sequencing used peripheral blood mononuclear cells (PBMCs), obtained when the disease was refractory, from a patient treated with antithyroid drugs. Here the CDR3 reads CASSYPTGSFYGYTF. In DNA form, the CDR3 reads TGTGCCAGCAGTTACCCGACAGGGTCCTTCTATGGCTACACCTTC.